The present TCR beta chain was sequenced within a study of blood T cell repertoires in COVID-19. The CDR3 is 16 residues long. Original processing methods: For nucleated cells, counts were estimated from reference gene primer amplification. TCRdb's copy holds only in-frame clones and misses some; the assay was immunoSEQ multiplex PCR. V, J and clone size are taken as reported in that table, and D and trimming were inferred from the DNA itself. The table includes about 150,000 clones, about 83% detected once. Sequencing was done on a sample of peripheral blood. This TCR was recovered from a woman in her 70s who had recovered from COVID-19. The chain recombines TRBV21-1 with TRBJ2-3; the D call TRBD2 from the table was never checked on the DNA. TRBV21-1 is a known pseudogene. CDR3 coding DNA: TGTGCCAGCAGCATCGAGCGGCCCTCTAGGGCAGATACGCAGTATTTT. Translation: CASSIERPSRADTQYF.